These 3 T cell receptor beta chains share one sample of origin, sequenced in a study of Ad26.COV2.S vaccination and SARS-CoV-2 variants. Described treatment: around 19 received Ad26.COV2.S at low or high dose, single or two shots; 5 received placebo; per-sample allocation not given. Samples came from day 63 after the first vaccine or placebo injection. Produced via immunoSEQ multiplex PCR; TCRdb's table is partial and in-frame only. The sample has some 400,000 clones, around 89% seen once. The sample consisted of peripheral blood, taken in a trial of Ad26.COV2.S vaccine versus placebo. These receptors were obtained from a person between 18 and 60 years old who received the Ad26.COV2.S COVID-19 vaccine or a placebo.

The sample holds a few counts of this clone. The chain recombines TRBV7-3 with TRBJ1-6; no clear D gene. CDR3 length: 14 residues. The germline V gene has CDR1 SGHTA and CDR2 FQGTGA. Trimming removed 3 bases from V and 3 bases from J, with 6 bases in between. In DNA form, the CDR3 reads TGTGCCAGCAGCTTGCGGGGCTATAATTCACCCCTCCACTTT. Its translation is CASSLRGYNSPLHF.

This clone has only one observation. The chain recombines TRBV19 with TRBJ1-1; unclear D gene. The germline V gene encodes CDR1 LNHDA and CDR2 SQIVND (reference sequence). V dropped 4 bases and J dropped 5 bases, with 14 bases sitting between them. The CDR3 totals 14 residues. This CDR3 is CASSKASMVTEAFF. CDR3 coding DNA: TGTGCCAGTAGTAAGGCCTCCATGGTGACTGAAGCTTTCTTT.

The rearrangement uses TRBV3-1 (or the pseudogene TRBV3-2) and TRBJ1-2; D gene unclear. Germline V gene sequence: CDR1 LGHDT, CDR2 YNNKEL (reference sequence). Trimming cost V 0 bases and J 7 bases, with 9 bases left between them. The CDR3 totals 13 residues. CDR3 DNA: TGTGCCAGCAGCCAAGAGCTGGGCACTGGCTACACCTTC. This encodes CASSQELGTGYTF.